Listed below are T cell receptor beta chains from one sample, sequenced in a study of early T cells in non-severe SARS-CoV-2 infection. Each CDR3 protein is one row after TCRdb ran MiXCR on the 5' RACE reads. The sample carries 35,000 to 40,000 distinct CDR3 sequences, about 3.9% recorded once. The sequenced sample consisted of whole blood. The receptors here all came from an adult who was a healthcare worker with PCR-confirmed SARS-CoV-2 infection or an uninfected control (not recorded which). CDR3s leave out the opening cysteine and the closing phenylalanine or tryptophan.

V gene,J gene,CDR3 protein
TRBV10-3,TRBJ2-1,AISESTRYNEQF
TRBV20-1,TRBJ1-5,SATDPRRGLGQPQH
TRBV6-1,TRBJ1-1,ASSVGGQGAPEAF
TRBV20-1,TRBJ2-1,SARDLGGPINEQF
TRBV19,TRBJ1-1,ASSYVGKGKTEAF
TRBV14,TRBJ2-1,ASSQFGASSSYNEQF
TRBV19,TRBJ1-5,ASSIERGQPQH
TRBV7-9,TRBJ2-1,ASSPQGLAYNEQF
TRBV6-2/TRBV6-3,TRBJ2-5,ASSNTETQY
TRBV5-6,TRBJ1-5,ASSLGQYYQPQH
TRBV7-2,TRBJ2-1,ASSLEIRGYNEQF
TRBV20-1,TRBJ2-1,SASLPYNEQF
TRBV24-1,TRBJ2-1,ATTFWDTDDEQF
TRBV7-2,TRBJ2-3,ASSAISTGESGADTQY
TRBV5-1,TRBJ2-7,ASSLEQGNSYEQY
TRBV28,TRBJ2-7,ASSLLQGGQGRYEQY
TRBV6-2/TRBV6-3,TRBJ2-5,ASSYGTAETQY
TRBV10-3,TRBJ2-1,AISELGSGNLNEQF
TRBV10-3,TRBJ2-1,AISETLTSSYNEQF
TRBV9,TRBJ2-6,ASSTVQGAQGANVLT
TRBV24-1,TRBJ2-1,ATSDLRQNYNEQF
TRBV5-1,TRBJ2-2,ASSLAIGVTGELF
TRBV20-1,TRBJ1-2,SARDTLRGQGNGYT
TRBV6-6,TRBJ1-2,ATSKGNGYT
TRBV6-6,TRBJ2-2,ASSYSQGLDTGELF
TRBV9,TRBJ2-1,ASSVRTSGSFVEQF
TRBV7-2,TRBJ2-3,ASSSTGASTDTQY
TRBV4-2,TRBJ2-5,ASSQFVGGPETQY
TRBV15,TRBJ2-5,ATSTFPTGNQETQY
TRBV7-6,TRBJ2-1,ASRPGLAGTKF
TRBV12-3/TRBV12-4,TRBJ1-6,ASSTGGIGSPLH
TRBV10-3,TRBJ2-1,AIRRTSSSSYNEQF
TRBV5-8,TRBJ2-3,ASSLTSGTDTQY
TRBV13,TRBJ2-1,ASSLGGYNEQF
TRBV12-5,TRBJ2-1,ASGPGLAGFGEQF
TRBV28,TRBJ1-6,ASSSQDSNNNSPLH
TRBV28,TRBJ2-2,ASSFMDRANTGELF
TRBV6-2/TRBV6-3,TRBJ1-2,ASSYDTFYGYT
TRBV5-6,TRBJ2-1,ASSLGSSYNEQF
TRBV5-5,TRBJ1-1,ASSLVWFPNPEAF
TRBV11-3,TRBJ1-1,ASSLENTEVF
TRBV7-9,TRBJ2-1,ASSFFIAGVDNEQF
TRBV12-3/TRBV12-4,TRBJ2-7,ASSPPKGEQY
TRBV30,TRBJ1-5,AWSPRGYSNQPQH